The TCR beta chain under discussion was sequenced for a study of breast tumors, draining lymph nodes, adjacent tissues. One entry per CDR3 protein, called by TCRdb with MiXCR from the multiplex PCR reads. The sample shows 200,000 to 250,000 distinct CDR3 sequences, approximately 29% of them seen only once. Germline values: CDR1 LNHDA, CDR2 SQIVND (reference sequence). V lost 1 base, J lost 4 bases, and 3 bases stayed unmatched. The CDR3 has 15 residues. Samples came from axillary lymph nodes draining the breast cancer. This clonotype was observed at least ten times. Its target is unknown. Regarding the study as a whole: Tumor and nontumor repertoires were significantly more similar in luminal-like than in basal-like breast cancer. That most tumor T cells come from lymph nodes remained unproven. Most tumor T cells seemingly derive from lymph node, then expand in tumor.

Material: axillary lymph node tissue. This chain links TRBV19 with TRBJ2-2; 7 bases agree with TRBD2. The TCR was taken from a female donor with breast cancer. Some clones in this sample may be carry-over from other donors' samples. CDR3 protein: CASSIGRESTGELFF. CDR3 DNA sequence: TGTGCCAGTAGTATAGGGCGGGAGAGCACCGGGGAGCTGTTTTTT.